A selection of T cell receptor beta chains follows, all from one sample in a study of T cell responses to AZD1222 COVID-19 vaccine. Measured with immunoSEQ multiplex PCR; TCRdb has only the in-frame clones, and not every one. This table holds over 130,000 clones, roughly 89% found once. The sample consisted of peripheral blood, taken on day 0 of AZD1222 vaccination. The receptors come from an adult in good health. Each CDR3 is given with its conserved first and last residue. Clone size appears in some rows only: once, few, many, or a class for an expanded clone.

CASSRPGVSGVGTDTQYF TRBV28 NA
CATSRRRGVEKLFF TRBV15 NA
CASSQRNRGAGANVLTF TRBV11-3 NA
CASSLQGVKGNEQYF TRBV5-1 NA
CAISDMRTSGPRGYGYTF TRBV10-3 NA
CASSEAVGGSSYEQYF TRBV6-1 NA
CASSYSSRGGNQPQHF TRBV6-5 once
CASSLVTPGQGGYEQYF TRBV28 NA
CASSLGLYNEQFF TRBV4-1 NA
CASSLTPGQGETQYF TRBV7-2 NA
CASSPPWGQGFNEQFF TRBV28 NA
CASSYGADGYTF TRBV5-1 NA
CATSRSLGTSGGAVPYNEQFF TRBV15 NA
CASSLAEGQGNNEQFF TRBV5-1 few
CGSGNEKLFF TRBV28 NA
CASSEEPGLLVETQYF TRBV19 NA
CASSGGLASQYEQYF TRBV6-5 NA
CASSFPGEETQYF TRBV5-1 once
CASSLRDRPAPGNTIYF TRBV4-2 NA
CASSFSGEDKAFF TRBV28 NA
CASSLLSGQKQDTEAFF TRBV4-1 NA
CASSKGTSIPPRDTQYF TRBV21-1 NA
CATSDPLTGGNQPQHF TRBV24-1 NA
CASSWTGNEKLFF TRBV6-5 NA
CATSDLDRRTQYF TRBV24-1 NA
CASSESDGTDTQYF TRBV10-1 NA
CASSQGTSFNEQFF TRBV11-2 NA
CATSEPRSGEQFF TRBV24-1 NA
CASSLTGTGETQYF TRBV7-9 NA
CASSQEGSEAGELFF TRBV4-2 once
CASSLSSYEQYF TRBV11-3 NA
CASSQGLADTAREQYF TRBV4-1 NA
CASSLGRITEAFF TRBV7-2 NA
CAISDFIENTEAFF TRBV10-3 NA
CASSYRGSGANVLTF TRBV7-2 NA
CASSQDSNQPQHF TRBV2 NA
CATGLAGAGYNEQFF TRBV24-1 NA
CASSHGMGSSTDTQYF TRBV4-1 NA
CASSLVMGGSGYTF TRBV7-8 NA
CAGEGMSTEAFF TRBV2 NA
CASSLLVSPLHF TRBV28 NA
CASSNTGQESMNTEAFF TRBV5-4 NA
CASSRGTGFDGNTIYF TRBV7-8 NA
CASSQDGFRTEAFF TRBV4-1 NA